The clone carrying this T cell receptor beta chain was seen at least ten times. Its antigen is still unknown. This specimen belongs to a study of early T cells in non-severe SARS-CoV-2 infection. Findings and caveats of the study: Anti-spike CD8 responses were favored by VDJdb matching, which missed private and CD4 specificities.

The CDR3 extends over 15 amino acids. The V and J ends lost 3 bases and 5 bases, in that order; junction bases with no gene match: 10. Germline V gene data show CDR1 as DFQATT and CDR2 as SNEGSKA (reference sequence). TCRdb processed the 5' RACE reads anew with MiXCR; each CDR3 protein has one entry. The table shows 50,000 to 70,000 distinct CDR3 sequences, with roughly 9.7% occurring only once. The V and J genes are TRBV20-1 and TRBJ2-1, with 7 bases that match TRBD2. The sample comprised whole blood. The sequence was obtained from an adult who was a healthcare worker with PCR-confirmed SARS-CoV-2 infection or an uninfected control (not recorded which). CDR3 DNA sequence: TGCAGTGCTAGGAGCCCCGGGAGGAACAACAATGAGCAGTTCTTC. This encodes CSARSPGRNNNEQFF.